This TCR beta chain was found in a study of blood T cell repertoires in COVID-19. The wider study: Specimens from acute and convalescent COVID-19 originated in the United States, Italy and Spain.

Methods used by the authors: Cell counts per sample came from amplifying reference gene primers. Assay: immunoSEQ multiplex PCR; the TCRdb copy retains only in-frame clones and omits some. D and trimming were read from the DNA, whereas the V and J calls and clone size are those reported in that table. The sample includes 250,000 or so clones, 75% to 90% seen only once; the top ten take about 9.3%. V lost 0 bases, J lost 1 base, and 9 bases lay in between. Germline V gene data show CDR1 as LGHDT and CDR2 as YNNKEL (reference sequence). This CDR3 has 15 residues. This receptor was identified in a man between 35 and 55 years old who had recovered from COVID-19. The chain employs TRBV3-1 (or the pseudogene TRBV3-2) and TRBJ2-5, with a possible D match to TRBD1 (5 bases). Sample: PBMCs or T cells enriched from blood (not recorded which). CDR3 bases: TGTGCCAGCAGCCAAGAGGGTGGGGCCCAAGAGACCCAGTACTTC. It specifies CASSQEGGAQETQYF.